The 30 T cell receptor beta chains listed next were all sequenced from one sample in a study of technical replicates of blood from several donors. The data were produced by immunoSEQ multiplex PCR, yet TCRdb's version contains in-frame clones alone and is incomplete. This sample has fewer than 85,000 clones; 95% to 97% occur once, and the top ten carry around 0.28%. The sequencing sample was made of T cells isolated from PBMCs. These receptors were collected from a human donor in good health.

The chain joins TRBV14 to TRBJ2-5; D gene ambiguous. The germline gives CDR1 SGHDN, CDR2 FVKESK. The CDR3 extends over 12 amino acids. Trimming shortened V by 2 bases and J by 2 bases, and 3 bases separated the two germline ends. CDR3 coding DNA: TGTGCCAGCAGCCAAACACAAGAGACCCAGTACTTC. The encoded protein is CASSQTQETQYF. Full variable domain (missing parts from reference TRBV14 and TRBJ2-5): EAGVTQFPSHSVIEKGQTVTLRCDPISGHDNLYWYRRVMGKEIKFLLHFVKESKQDESGMPNNRFLAERTGGTYSTLKVQPAELEDSGVYFCASSQTQETQYFGPGTRLLVL.

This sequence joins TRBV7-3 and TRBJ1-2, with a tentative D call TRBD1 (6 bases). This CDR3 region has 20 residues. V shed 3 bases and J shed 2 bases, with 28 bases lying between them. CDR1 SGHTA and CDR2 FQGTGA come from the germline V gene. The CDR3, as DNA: TGTGCCAGCAGCTTTTTATTTTCGGTACCAGGACAGCACGTGAACTATGGCTACACCTTC. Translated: CASSFLFSVPGQHVNYGYTF. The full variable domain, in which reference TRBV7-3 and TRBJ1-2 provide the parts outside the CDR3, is GAGVSQTPSNKVTEKGKYVELRCDPISGHTALYWYRQSLGQGPEFLIYFQGTGAADDSGLPNDRFFAVRPEGSVSTLKIQRTERGDSAVYLCASSFLFSVPGQHVNYGYTFGSGTRLTVV.

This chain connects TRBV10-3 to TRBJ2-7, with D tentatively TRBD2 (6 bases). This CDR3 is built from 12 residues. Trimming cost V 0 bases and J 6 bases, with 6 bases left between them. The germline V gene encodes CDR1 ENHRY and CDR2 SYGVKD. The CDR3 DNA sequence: TGTGCCATCAGTGAGTCGGGGGGCGAGCAGTACTTC. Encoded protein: CAISESGGEQYF.

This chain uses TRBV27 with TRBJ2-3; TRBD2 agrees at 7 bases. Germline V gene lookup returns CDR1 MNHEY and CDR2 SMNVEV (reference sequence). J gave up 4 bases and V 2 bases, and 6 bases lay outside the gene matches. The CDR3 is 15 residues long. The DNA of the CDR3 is TGTGCCAGCAGTTTACTGCGGGAGAGAGCAGATACGCAGTATTTT. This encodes CASSLLRERADTQYF.

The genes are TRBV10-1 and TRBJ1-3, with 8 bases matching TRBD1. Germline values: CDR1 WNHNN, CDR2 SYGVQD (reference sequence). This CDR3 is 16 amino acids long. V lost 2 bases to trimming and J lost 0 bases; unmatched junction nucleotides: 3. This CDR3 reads CASSEGTGFSGNTIYF. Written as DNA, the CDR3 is TGCGCCAGCAGTGAGGGGACAGGATTCTCTGGAAACACCATATATTTT.

The CDR3 nucleotides are TGTGCCAGCAGTTCCAGACAGGACCTAGCTAACTATGGCTACACCTTC. This gives the protein CASSSRQDLANYGYTF. The chain is built from TRBV27 and TRBJ1-2, with D perhaps TRBD1 (6 bases). With 4 bases removed from V and 0 bases from J, the gap between germline ends came to 15 bases. The CDR3 has 16 residues. Germline V gene lookup returns CDR1 MNHEY and CDR2 SMNVEV (reference sequence).

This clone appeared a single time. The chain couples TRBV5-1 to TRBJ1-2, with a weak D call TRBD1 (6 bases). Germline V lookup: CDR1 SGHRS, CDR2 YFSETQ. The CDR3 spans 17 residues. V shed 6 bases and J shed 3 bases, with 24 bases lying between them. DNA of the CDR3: TGCGCCAGCACCGAACTACTAACGGGACAAAGGTACTATGGCTACACCTTC. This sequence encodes CASTELLTGQRYYGYTF.

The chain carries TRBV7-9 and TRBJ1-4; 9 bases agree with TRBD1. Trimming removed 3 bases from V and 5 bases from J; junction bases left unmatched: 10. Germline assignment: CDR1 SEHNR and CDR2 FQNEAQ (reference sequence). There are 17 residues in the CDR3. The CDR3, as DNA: TGTGCCAGCAGCTTTACCCGAAACAGGGGGCAGAATGAAAAACTGTTTTTT. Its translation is CASSFTRNRGQNEKLFF.

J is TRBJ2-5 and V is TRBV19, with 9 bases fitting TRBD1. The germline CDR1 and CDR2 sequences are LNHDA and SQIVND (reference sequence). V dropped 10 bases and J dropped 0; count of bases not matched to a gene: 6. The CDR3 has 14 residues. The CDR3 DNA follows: TGTGCCACAGGAGGGACAGGGAACCAAGAGACCCAGTACTTC. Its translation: CATGGTGNQETQYF.

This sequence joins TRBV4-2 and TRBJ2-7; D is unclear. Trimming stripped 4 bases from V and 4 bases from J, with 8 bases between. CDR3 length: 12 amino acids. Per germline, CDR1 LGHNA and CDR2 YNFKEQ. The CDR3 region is CASSLRPYEQYF. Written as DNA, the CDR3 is TGTGCCAGCAGCCTGCGGCCGTACGAGCAGTACTTC.

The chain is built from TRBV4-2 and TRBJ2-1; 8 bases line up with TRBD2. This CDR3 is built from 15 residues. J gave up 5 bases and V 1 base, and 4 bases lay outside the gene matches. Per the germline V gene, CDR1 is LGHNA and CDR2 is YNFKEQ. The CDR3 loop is CASSQVTSGNNEQFF. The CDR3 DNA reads TGTGCCAGCAGCCAAGTCACTAGCGGTAACAATGAGCAGTTCTTC.

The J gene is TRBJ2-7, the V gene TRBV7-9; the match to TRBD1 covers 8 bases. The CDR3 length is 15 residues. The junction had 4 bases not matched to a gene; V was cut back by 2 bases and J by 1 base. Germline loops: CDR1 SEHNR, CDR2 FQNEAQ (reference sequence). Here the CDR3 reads CASSLLTGGSYEQYF. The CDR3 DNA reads TGTGCCAGCAGCTTACTAACAGGGGGTTCCTACGAGCAGTACTTC.

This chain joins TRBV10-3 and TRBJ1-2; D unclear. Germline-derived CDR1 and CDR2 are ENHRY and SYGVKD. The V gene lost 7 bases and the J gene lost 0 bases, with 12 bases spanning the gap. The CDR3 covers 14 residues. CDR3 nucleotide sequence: TGTGCCATCAACCTACTACAAGCTAACTATGGCTACACCTTC. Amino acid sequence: CAINLLQANYGYTF.

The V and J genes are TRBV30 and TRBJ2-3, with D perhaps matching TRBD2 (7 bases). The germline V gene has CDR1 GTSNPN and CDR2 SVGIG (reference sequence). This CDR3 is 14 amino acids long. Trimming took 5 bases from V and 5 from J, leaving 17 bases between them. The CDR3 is CAWVPGGPIDTQYF. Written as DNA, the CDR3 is TGTGCCTGGGTCCCGGGGGGCCCCATAGATACGCAGTATTTT. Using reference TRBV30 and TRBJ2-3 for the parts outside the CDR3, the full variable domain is SQTIHQWPATLVQPVGSPLSLECTVEGTSNPNLYWYRQAAGRGLQLLFYSVGIGQISSEVPQNLSASRPQDRQFILSSKKLLLSDSGFYLCAWVPGGPIDTQYFGPGTRLTVL.

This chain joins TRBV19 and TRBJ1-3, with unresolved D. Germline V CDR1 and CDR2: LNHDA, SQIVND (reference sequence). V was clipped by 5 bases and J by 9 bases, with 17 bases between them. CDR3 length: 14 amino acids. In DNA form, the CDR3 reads TGTGCCAGTAGTCCCCAGGACGGAGGCGGCACCATATATTTT. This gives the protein CASSPQDGGGTIYF.

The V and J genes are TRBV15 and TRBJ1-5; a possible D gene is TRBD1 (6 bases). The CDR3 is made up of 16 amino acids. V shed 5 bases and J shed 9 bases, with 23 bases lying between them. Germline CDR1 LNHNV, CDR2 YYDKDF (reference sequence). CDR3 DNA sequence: TGTGCCACCAGCTTATTCCCGAGGGGGGGTGAAGGGCCCCAGCATTTT. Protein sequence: CATSLFPRGGEGPQHF.

The CDR3 sequence: CASSSTSFLQGEDGYTF. The CDR3, as DNA: TGTGCCAGCAGCTCGACTTCCTTCTTACAGGGAGAAGACGGCTACACCTTC. The genes are TRBV5-6 and TRBJ1-2; TRBD1 is a possible D gene (6 bases). This CDR3 spans 17 amino acids. The V gene's germline CDR1 is SGHDT and CDR2 YYEEEE. V lost 3 bases and J lost 8, with 26 bases in between.

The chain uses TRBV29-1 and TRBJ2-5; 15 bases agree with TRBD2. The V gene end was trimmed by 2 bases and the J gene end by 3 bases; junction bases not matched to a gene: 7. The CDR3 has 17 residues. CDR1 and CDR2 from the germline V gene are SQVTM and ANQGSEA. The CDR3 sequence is CSVEWTSGGVVKETQYF. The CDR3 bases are TGCAGCGTTGAATGGACTAGCGGGGGGGTTGTCAAAGAGACCCAGTACTTC. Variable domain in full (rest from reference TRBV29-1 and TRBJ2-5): SAVISQKPSRDICQRGTSLTIQCQVDSQVTMMFWYRQQPGQSLTLIATANQGSEATYESGFVIDKFPISRPNLTFSTLTVSNMSPEDSSIYLCSVEWTSGGVVKETQYFGPGTRLLVL.

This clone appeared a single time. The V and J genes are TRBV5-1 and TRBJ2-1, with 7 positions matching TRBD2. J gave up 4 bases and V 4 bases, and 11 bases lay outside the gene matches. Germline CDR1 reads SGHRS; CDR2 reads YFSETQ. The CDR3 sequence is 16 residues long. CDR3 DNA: TGCGCCAGCAGCCTGAGTCCCGGGACTACTTACAATGAGCAGTTCTTC. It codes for CASSLSPGTTYNEQFF.

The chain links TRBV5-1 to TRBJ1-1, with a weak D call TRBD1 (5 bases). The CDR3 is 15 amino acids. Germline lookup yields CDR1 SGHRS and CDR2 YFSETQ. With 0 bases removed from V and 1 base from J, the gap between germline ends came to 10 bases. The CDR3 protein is CASSLDLGGNTEAFF. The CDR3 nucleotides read TGCGCCAGCAGCTTGGACTTGGGGGGGAACACTGAAGCTTTCTTT.

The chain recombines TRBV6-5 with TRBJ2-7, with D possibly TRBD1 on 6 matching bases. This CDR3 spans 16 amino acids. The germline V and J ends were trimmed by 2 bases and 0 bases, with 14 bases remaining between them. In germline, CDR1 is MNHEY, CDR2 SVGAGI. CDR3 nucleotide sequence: TGTGCCAGCAGTTACGGGGGACATCCCTCCTCCTACGAGCAGTACTTC. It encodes CASSYGGHPSSYEQYF.

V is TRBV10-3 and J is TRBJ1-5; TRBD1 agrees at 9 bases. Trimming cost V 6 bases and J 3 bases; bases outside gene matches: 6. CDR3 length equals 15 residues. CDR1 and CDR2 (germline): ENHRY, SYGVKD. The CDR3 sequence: CAISGTGGPNQPQHF. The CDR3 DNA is TGTGCCATCAGCGGAACAGGGGGCCCCAATCAGCCCCAGCATTTT.

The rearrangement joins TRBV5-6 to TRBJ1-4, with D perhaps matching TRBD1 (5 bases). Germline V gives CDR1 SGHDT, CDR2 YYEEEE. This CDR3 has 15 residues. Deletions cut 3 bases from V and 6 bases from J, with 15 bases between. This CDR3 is CASSSTGTRYEKLFF. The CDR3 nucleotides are TGTGCCAGCAGCTCGACCGGGACTAGGTATGAAAAACTGTTTTTT.

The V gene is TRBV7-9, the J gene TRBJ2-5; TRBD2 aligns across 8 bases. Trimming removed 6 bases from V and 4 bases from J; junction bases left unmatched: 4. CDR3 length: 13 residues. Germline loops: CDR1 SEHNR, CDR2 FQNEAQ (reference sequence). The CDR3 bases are TGTGCCAGCAGAGAGCGGGAGATAGAGACCCAGTACTTC. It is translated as CASREREIETQYF.

This CDR3 is CASSYSRRYGNTEAFF. Written as DNA, the CDR3 is TGTGCCAGCAGTTACTCACGGAGGTACGGAAACACTGAAGCTTTCTTT. The chain uses TRBV6-5 and TRBJ1-1; D is undetermined. The CDR3 covers 16 residues. V gave up 0 bases and J gave up 2 bases, with 13 bases separating them. Germline CDR1 reads MNHEY; CDR2 reads SVGAGI.

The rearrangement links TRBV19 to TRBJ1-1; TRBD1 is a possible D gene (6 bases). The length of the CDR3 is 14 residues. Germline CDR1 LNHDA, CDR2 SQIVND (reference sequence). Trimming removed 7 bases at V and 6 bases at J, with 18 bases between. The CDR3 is CASNNQGHDSEAFF. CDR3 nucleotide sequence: TGTGCCAGTAATAATCAGGGGCACGATTCTGAAGCTTTCTTT.

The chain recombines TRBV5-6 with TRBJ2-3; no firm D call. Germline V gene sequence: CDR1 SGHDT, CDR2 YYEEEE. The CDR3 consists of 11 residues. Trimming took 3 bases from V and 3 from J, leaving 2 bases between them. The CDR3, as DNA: TGTGCCAGCAGCTCAACAGATACGCAGTATTTT. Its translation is CASSSTDTQYF.

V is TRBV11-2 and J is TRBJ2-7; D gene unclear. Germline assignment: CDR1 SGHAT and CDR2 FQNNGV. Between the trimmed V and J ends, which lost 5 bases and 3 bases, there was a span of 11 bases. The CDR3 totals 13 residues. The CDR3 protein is CASSPTIVYEQYF. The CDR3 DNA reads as TGTGCCAGCAGCCCCACGATAGTCTACGAGCAGTACTTC.

CDR3 DNA sequence: TGCAGCTTCAGCCAGGGGAATAGTGGTCAGCCCCAGCATTTT. Its translation: CSFSQGNSGQPQHF. The V and J genes are TRBV29-1 and TRBJ1-5; D may be TRBD1 (6 bases). The CDR3 is 14 residues long. Germline V gene data show CDR1 as SQVTM and CDR2 as ANQGSEA. Between the trimmed V and J ends, which lost 8 bases and 6 bases, there was a span of 20 bases.

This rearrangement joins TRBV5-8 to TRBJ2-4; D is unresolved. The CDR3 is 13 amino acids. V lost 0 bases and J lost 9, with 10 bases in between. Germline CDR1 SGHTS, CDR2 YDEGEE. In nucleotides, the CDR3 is TGTGCCAGCAGCTTGGTGGCGGTCTCCATTCAGTACTTC. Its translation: CASSLVAVSIQYF.